The rows below give T cell receptor beta chains drawn from one sample of a study of shared clonotypes between healthy human individuals. The assay was immunoSEQ multiplex PCR, and TCRdb's table has in-frame clones only and misses some. This sample has more than 850,000 clones; 75% to 85% occur once, and the top ten carry 0.52%. What was sequenced was memory CD4+ T cells from PBMCs. These receptors were obtained from a man younger than 30 in good health. Some clones in this sample may be carry-over from other donors' samples. CDR3s include the opening cysteine and the closing phenylalanine or tryptophan. Fields, in order: V gene, clone size, J gene, D gene, CDR3 length, CDR3 protein, CDR3 DNA. The D gene is left open where the match is weak. Clone size is given for some rows only: seen once, a few or many times, or a class if the clone is expanded.

>TRBV7-2|.|TRBJ2-2|TRBD2|16
CASSSRGDAYTGELFF
TGTGCCAGCAGCTCCCGGGGGGACGCCTACACCGGGGAGCTGTTTTTT
>TRBV14|.|TRBJ1-1|.|12
CASSQTAEGAFF
TGTGCCAGCAGCCAGACAGCCGAAGGGGCTTTCTTT
>TRBV28|.|TRBJ2-3|.|14
CASNGERDPDTQYF
TGTGCCAGCAATGGAGAAAGGGACCCAGATACGCAGTATTTT
>TRBV5-1|.|TRBJ2-1|.|13
CASSLGAGDEQFF
TGCGCCAGCAGCCTGGGGGCCGGCGATGAGCAGTTCTTC
>TRBV10-3|.|TRBJ2-1|TRBD2|15
CAIRQTSGSGDEQFF
TGTGCCATCAGGCAGACTAGCGGGAGTGGCGATGAGCAGTTCTTC
>TRBV11-2|.|TRBJ1-5|.|13
CASSWDTNQPQHF
TGTGCCAGCAGCTGGGATACCAATCAGCCCCAGCATTTT
>TRBV29-1|.|TRBJ2-1|TRBD2|16
CSVRTSGIPSYNEQFF
TGCAGCGTTAGGACTAGCGGGATCCCCTCCTACAATGAGCAGTTCTTC
>TRBV28|.|TRBJ1-3|.|17
CASSFRGGTISGNTIYF
TGTGCCAGCAGTTTTAGAGGAGGGACTATCTCTGGAAACACCATATATTTT
>TRBV6-4|.|TRBJ1-5|.|13
CASSPSSNQPQHF
TGTGCCAGCAGCCCCTCTAGCAATCAGCCCCAGCATTTT
>TRBV28|.|TRBJ1-5|.|15
CASSSGGVGNQPQHF
TGTGCCAGCAGTTCGGGTGGAGTAGGCAATCAGCCCCAGCATTTT
>TRBV28|few|TRBJ2-1|.|13
CASRGGAYNEQFF
TGTGCCAGCAGAGGCGGGGCCTACAATGAGCAGTTCTTC
>TRBV30|.|TRBJ2-7|.|12
CAWSRRPYEQYF
TGTGCCTGGAGTCGAAGGCCCTACGAGCAGTACTTC
>TRBV28|many|TRBJ1-5|TRBD1|13
CASRGQGGEPQHF
TGTGCCAGCAGGGGACAGGGGGGCGAGCCCCAGCATTTT
>TRBV5-4|few|TRBJ2-3|TRBD2|15
CASSPKSGGTDTQYF
TGTGCCAGCAGCCCGAAGAGCGGGGGCACAGATACGCAGTATTTT
>TRBV9|.|TRBJ2-5|TRBD1|14
CASSPGTGPETQYF
TGTGCCAGCAGCCCGGGGACAGGGCCAGAGACCCAGTACTTC
>TRBV28|.|TRBJ1-5|.|16
CASSPGDYDSNQPQHF
TGTGCCAGCAGTCCGGGGGACTACGATAGCAATCAGCCCCAGCATTTT
>TRBV28|.|TRBJ2-3|TRBD1|16
CASGLWTGGDTDTQYF
TGTGCCAGCGGACTATGGACAGGGGGCGACACAGATACGCAGTATTTT